This TCR beta chain was retrieved from a study of shared clonotypes between healthy human individuals. Concerning this clone itself: Its antigen is unidentified.

Findings and caveats of the study: Owing to a small donor count, the genetic and exposure-history diversity represented was limited. Sequencing depth was expected to influence donor clonotype sharing.

TCRdb's table, derived via immunoSEQ multiplex PCR, lists solely in-frame clones and lacks some. This sample has some 1,600,000 clones, with approximately 98% found just once. The clonotype was recovered from a man aged 25 to 45 in good health. The source material was naive CD4+ T cells sorted from blood. Subset of the sample: CD45RA+ positively selected.

The CDR3 bases are TGTGCCAGCAGTCTAGCGGAGATGAGCTCCTACAATGAGCAGTTCTTC. Its translation: CASSLAEMSSYNEQFF. The rearrangement uses TRBV6-4 and TRBJ2-1; 7 nucleotides align to TRBD2. This CDR3 comprises 16 residues. The V gene's germline CDR1 is MRHNA and CDR2 SNTAGT. V trimming: 5 bases; J trimming: 0 bases; junction bases outside the gene matches: 7.